The 2 T cell receptor beta chains presented below share a single source sample, sequenced in a study of technical replicates of blood from several donors. Using immunoSEQ multiplex PCR, the repertoire was profiled, and TCRdb retains in-frame clones only, with some absent. The data hold under 65,000 clones, with 95% to 97% observed a single time. The source material was T cells isolated from PBMCs. The receptors originated from a human donor in good health.

CDR3 sequence: CASSLDASFKEQYF. The CDR3 nucleotides are TGCGCCAGCAGCTTGGATGCGAGCTTTAAGGAGCAGTACTTC. V gene TRBV5-1 combines with J gene TRBJ2-7; D gene ambiguous. Germline CDR1 is SGHRS and CDR2 is YFSETQ. The CDR3 contains 14 residues. V dropped 0 bases and J dropped 7 bases, with 14 bases sitting between them.

This clone was seen once. The genes are TRBV29-1 and TRBJ2-7, with 12 bases matching TRBD2. Trimming cost V 4 bases and J 5 bases; bases outside gene matches: 9. CDR1 and CDR2 (germline): SQVTM, ANQGSEA. This CDR3 spans 15 amino acids. CDR3 residues: CSVGTSGTVKDEQYF. The DNA for the CDR3 is TGCAGCGTTGGGACTAGCGGGACGGTTAAGGACGAGCAGTACTTC.